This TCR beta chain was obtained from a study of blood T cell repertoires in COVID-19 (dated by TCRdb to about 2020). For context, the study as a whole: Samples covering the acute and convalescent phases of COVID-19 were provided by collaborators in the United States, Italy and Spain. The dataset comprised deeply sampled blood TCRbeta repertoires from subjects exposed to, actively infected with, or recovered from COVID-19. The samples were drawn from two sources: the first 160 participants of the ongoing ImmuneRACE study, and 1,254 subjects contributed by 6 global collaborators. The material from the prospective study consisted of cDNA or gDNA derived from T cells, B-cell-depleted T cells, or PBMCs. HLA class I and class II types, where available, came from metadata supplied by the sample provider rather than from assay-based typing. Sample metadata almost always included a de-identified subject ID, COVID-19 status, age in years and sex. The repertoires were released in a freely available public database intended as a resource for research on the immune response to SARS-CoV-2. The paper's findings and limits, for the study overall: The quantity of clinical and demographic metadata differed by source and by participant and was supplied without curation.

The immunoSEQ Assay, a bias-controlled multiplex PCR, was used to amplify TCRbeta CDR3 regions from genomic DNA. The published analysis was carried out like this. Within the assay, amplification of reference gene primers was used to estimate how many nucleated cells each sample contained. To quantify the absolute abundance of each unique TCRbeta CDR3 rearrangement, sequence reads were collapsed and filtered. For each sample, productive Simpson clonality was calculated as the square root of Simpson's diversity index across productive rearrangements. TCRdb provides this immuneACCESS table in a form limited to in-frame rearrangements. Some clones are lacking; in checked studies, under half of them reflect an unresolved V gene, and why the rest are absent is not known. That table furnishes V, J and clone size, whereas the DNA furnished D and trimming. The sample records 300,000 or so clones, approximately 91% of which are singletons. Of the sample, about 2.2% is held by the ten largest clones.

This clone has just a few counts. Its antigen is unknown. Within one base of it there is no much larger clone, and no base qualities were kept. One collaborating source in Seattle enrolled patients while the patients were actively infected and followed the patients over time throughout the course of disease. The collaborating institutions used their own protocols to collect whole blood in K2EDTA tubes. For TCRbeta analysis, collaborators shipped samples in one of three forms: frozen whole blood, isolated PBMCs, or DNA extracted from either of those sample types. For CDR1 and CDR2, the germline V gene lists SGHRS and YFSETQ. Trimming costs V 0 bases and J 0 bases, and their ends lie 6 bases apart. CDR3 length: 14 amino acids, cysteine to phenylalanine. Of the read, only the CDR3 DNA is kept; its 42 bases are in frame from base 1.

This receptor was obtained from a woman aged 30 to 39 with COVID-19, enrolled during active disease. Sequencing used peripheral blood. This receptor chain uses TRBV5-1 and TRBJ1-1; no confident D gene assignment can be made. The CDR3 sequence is CASSLGVVNTEAFF. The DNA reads TGCGCCAGCAGCTTGGGAGTTGTGAACACTGAAGCTTTCTTT. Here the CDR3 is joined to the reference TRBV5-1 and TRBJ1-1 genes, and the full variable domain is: KAGVTQTPRYLIKTRGQQVTLSCSPISGHRSVSWYQQTPGQGLQFLFEYFSETQRNKGNFPGRFSGRQFSNSRSEMNVSTLELGDSALYLCASSLGVVNTEAFFGQGTRLTVV.